This T cell receptor beta chain was sequenced during a study of blood T cell repertoires in COVID-19. As for the study in general: The study drew acute and convalescent COVID-19 samples from the United States, Italy and Spain.

The repertoire was sequenced with immunoSEQ multiplex PCR; TCRdb's copy has only in-frame clones and lacks some. The data show about 63,000 clones, more than 80% seen once. The germline V gene has CDR1 SGHVS and CDR2 FQNEAQ. Trimming took 5 bases from V and 11 from J, leaving 17 bases between them. This CDR3 contains 13 residues. This clonotype originated in a woman between 40 and 50 years old with acute COVID-19. The sample was PBMCs or T cells enriched from blood (not recorded which). This chain links TRBV7-8 with TRBJ2-3; D possibly corresponds to TRBD1 (6 bases). The CDR3 region has the DNA TGTGCCAGCAGCCAACAGGGAAAAGGGGAGCAGTATTTT. Residues: CASSQQGKGEQYF.